This TCR beta chain was obtained from a study of CXCR3-negative and CXCR3-positive naive CD8 T cells. As for the study in general: Sequencing gave around 140 million TRB reads overall, about 1.5 +/- 0.3 million per library.

Germline loops: CDR1 ENHRY, CDR2 SYGVKD. This CDR3 is built from 14 residues. The libraries of TRB cDNA were prepared using 5' RACE with UMI labels. Reanalyzing the 5' RACE reads, TCRdb keeps one entry per CDR3 protein, without DNA. The table counts more than 45,000 distinct CDR3 sequences; around 22% lies in the top ten. With respect to this clonotype: Its antigen is as yet unknown.

Findings and caveats of the study: Memory cells showed distinct TRBV-TRBJ patterns, while the two naive subsets matched. Once cells were cryopreserved, CXCR3 expression went down partly, and most assays used fresh PBMCs. Much lower diversity was found in memory CD8+ cells, while both naive subsets had comparably high diversity.

Material: memory CD8+ T cells from blood. The V gene is TRBV10-3, the J gene TRBJ2-1; the D call from TCRdb, TRBD2, cannot be confirmed without DNA. The source of this sequence is a human donor in good health. Some clones in this sample may be carry-over from other donors' samples. CDR3 in amino acids: CAISGLAGVNEQFF.